This TCR beta chain was recovered during a study of a mutant IDH1 vaccine in newly diagnosed glioma. Turning to the study itself: Before enrollment, the patients had been treated with radiotherapy alone, temozolomide alone, or both together. Most of them had received both.

Regarding time point: week 35, safety follow-up. A single vaccine dose contained 300 ug of mutant IDH1 20-mer peptide, and topical imiquimod was used with it. Note on this clone: Its cognate antigen is unknown.

The protocol was immunoSEQ multiplex PCR, while the TCRdb copy is restricted to in-frame clones and leaves out a portion. Of over 35,000 clones in the sample, approximately 83% were seen once. Here the sequenced sample was PBMCs, taken from a glioma patient whose treatment included an IDH1 peptide vaccine. This receptor was identified in a woman in her 50s with glioma.

CDR3 sequence reads: CSVGGGGRETQYF. The DNA of the CDR3 is TGCAGCGTAGGGGGAGGGGGCAGAGAGACCCAGTACTTC. V and J are TRBV29-1 and TRBJ2-5, with D perhaps being TRBD1 or TRBD2 (7 bases each). The V end lost 6 bases, the J end lost 4 bases, and 15 bases lay between the germline ends. The CDR3 consists of 13 residues. Germline lookup yields CDR1 SQVTM and CDR2 ANQGSEA.